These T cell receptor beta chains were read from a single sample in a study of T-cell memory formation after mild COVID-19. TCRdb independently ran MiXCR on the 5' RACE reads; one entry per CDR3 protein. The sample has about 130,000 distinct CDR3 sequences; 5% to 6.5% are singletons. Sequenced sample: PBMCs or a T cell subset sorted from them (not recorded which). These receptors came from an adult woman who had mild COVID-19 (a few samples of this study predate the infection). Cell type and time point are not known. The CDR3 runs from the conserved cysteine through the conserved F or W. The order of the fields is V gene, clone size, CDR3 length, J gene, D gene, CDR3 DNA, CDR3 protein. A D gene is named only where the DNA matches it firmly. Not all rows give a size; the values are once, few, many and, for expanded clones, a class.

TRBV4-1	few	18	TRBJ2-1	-	TGCGCCAGCAGCCAAGTTTTAGCAGGGAGAGAGGGGCACAATGAGCAGTTCTTC	CASSQVLAGREGHNEQFF
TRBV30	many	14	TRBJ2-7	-	TGTGCCTGGACTACAGGCCCCAGGGCCTTCGAGCAGTACTTC	CAWTTGPRAFEQYF
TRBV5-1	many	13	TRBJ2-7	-	TGTGCCAGCAGCCTTCAGGGTCCCTACGAGCAGTACTTC	CASSLQGPYEQYF
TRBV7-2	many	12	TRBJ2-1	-	TGTGCCAGCAGCCCACAACTAGGTGAGCAGTTCTTC	CASSPQLGEQFF
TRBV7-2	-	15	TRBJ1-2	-	TGTGCCAGCAGCCCAACGACCCTCAGGCACCATGGCTACACCTTC	CASSPTTLRHHGYTF
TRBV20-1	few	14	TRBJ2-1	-	TGCAGTGCTCAGGGACGGCAGCTCTACAATGAGCAGTTCTTC	CSAQGRQLYNEQFF
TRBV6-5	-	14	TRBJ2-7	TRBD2	TGTGCCAGCAGGCCGCCGGGACTAGCGATCGAGCAGTACTTC	CASRPPGLAIEQYF
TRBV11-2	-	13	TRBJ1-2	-	TGTGCCAGCAGCCGAGACGGGGTCTATGGCTACACCTTC	CASSRDGVYGYTF
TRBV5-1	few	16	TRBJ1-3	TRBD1	TGCGCCAGCAGCACGTCAGGGGGCGATTCTGGAAACACCATATATTTT	CASSTSGGDSGNTIYF
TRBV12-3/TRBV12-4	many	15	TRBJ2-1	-	TGTGCCAGCAGCCTCTCGGGTGTCCCCGGCAATGAGCAGTTCTTC	CASSLSGVPGNEQFF
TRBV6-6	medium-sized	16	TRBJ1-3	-	TGTGCCAGCAGTCGGCAGGATACGATAGGTGGAAACACCATATATTTT	CASSRQDTIGGNTIYF
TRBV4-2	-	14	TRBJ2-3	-	TGTGCCAGCAGCCAAGATGTCAGCACAGATACGCAGTATTTT	CASSQDVSTDTQYF
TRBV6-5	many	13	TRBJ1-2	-	TGTGCCAGCAGTTCCGGGCCCTTCCTGGGCTACACCTTC	CASSSGPFLGYTF
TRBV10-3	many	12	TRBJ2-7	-	TGTGCCATCAGCTCCCAGGGCTACGAGCAGTACTTC	CAISSQGYEQYF
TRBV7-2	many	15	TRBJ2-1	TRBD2	TGTGCCAGCAATTCGGTCCGGGGGGGATACAATGAGCAGTTCTTC	CASNSVRGGYNEQFF
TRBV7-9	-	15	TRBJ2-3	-	TGTGCCAGCAGCTTACAGGGGTCCGGCACAGATACGCAGTATTTT	CASSLQGSGTDTQYF
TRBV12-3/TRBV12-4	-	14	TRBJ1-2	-	TGTGCCAGCATTCGATCGGCAGTCGCGGGTGGCTACACCTTC	CASIRSAVAGGYTF
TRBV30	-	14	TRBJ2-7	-	TGTGCCTGGAGTGTAGGCGGCACGGGCTACGAGCAGTACTTC	CAWSVGGTGYEQYF
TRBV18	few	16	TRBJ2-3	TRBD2	TGTGCCAGCTCACCCAGGGCGGGAGGTACCACAGATACGCAGTATTTT	CASSPRAGGTTDTQYF
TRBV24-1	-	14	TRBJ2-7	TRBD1	TGTGCCACCAGTGATACAAGGGGGCGAAACGAGCAGTACTTC	CATSDTRGRNEQYF
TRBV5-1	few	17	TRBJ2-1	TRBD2	TGCGCCAGCAGCGGCTCTTCCGGGGGGGCCCTCTACAATGAGCAGTTCTTC	CASSGSSGGALYNEQFF
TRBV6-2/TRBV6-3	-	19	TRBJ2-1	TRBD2	TGTGCCAGCAGTTACTCCGGGACTAGCGGGCGCTTCTCCTACAATGAGCAGTTCTTC	CASSYSGTSGRFSYNEQFF
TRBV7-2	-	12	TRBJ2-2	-	TGTGCCAGCAGCTTGGGTTTCGGGGAGCTGTTTTTT	CASSLGFGELFF
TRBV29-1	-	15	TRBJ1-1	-	TGCAGCGTTGAAGTCCCACGGACGGCGAACACTGAAGCTTTCTTT	CSVEVPRTANTEAFF
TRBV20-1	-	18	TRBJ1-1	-	TGCAGTGCTAGAGATCGCGGGGACATCCGAGGGTCGGGCACTGAAGCTTTCTTT	CSARDRGDIRGSGTEAFF
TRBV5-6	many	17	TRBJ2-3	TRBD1	TGTGCCAGCAGCTTGATGAGGACAGGGACTAGCACAGATACGCAGTATTTT	CASSLMRTGTSTDTQYF
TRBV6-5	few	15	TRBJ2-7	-	TGTGCCAGCAGCTCGAGGTGGGGGGGCGGTTACGAGCAGTACTTC	CASSSRWGGGYEQYF
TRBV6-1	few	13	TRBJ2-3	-	TGTGCCAGCAGTGACAGGGGTCCAGATACGCAGTATTTT	CASSDRGPDTQYF